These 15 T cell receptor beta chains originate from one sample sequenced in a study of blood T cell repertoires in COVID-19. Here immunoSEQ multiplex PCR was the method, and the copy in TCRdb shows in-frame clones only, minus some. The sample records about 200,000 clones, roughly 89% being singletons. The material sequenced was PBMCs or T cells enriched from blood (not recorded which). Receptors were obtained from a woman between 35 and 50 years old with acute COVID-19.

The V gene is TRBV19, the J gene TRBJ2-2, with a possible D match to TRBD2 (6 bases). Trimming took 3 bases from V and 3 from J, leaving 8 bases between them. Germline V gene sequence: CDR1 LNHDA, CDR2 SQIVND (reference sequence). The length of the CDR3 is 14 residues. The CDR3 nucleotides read TGTGCCAGTAGTATCGGGGGATACACCGGGGAGCTGTTTTTT. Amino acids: CASSIGGYTGELFF.

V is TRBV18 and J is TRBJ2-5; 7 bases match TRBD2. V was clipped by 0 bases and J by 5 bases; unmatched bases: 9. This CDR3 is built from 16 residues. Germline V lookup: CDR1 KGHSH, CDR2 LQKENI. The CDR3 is CASSPPLADRWETQYF. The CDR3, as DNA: TGTGCCAGCTCACCACCCCTAGCGGACCGATGGGAGACCCAGTACTTC.

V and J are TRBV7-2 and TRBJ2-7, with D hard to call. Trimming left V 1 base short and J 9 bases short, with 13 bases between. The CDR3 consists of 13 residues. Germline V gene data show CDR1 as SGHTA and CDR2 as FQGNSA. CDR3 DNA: TGTGCCAGCAGCTTAGTTTTTGCTGTCGGGCAGTACTTC. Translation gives CASSLVFAVGQYF.

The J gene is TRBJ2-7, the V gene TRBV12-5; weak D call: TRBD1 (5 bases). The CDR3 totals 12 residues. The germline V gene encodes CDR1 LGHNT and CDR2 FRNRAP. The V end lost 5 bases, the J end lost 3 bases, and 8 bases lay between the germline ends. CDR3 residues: CASGRRDYEQYF. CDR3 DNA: TGTGCTAGTGGTCGCAGGGACTACGAGCAGTACTTC.

Written as DNA, the CDR3 is TGTGCCAGCAGCTCCGGGACAGGGGCGATGCCCCTAAGCTCCTACGAGCAGTACTTC. Translating it yields CASSSGTGAMPLSSYEQYF. The V call is TRBV11-2, the J call TRBJ2-7, with 10 bases matching TRBD1. V lost 4 bases and J lost 0; bases outside the gene matches: 15. Germline V lookup: CDR1 SGHAT, CDR2 FQNNGV. The CDR3 runs to 19 residues.

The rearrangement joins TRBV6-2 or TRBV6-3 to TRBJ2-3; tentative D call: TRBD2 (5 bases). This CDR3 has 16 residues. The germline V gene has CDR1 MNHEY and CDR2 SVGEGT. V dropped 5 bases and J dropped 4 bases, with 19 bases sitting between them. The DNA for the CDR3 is TGTGCCAGCAGTGGTGGGAGCGGCTCCGGGGCAGATACGCAGTATTTT. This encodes CASSGGSGSGADTQYF.

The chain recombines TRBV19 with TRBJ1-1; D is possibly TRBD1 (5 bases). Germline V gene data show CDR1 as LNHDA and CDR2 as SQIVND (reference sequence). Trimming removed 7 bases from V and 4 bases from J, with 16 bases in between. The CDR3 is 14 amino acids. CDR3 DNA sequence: TGTGCCAGTACCCGGGGGTTTGGCGGCACTGAAGCTTTCTTT. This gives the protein CASTRGFGGTEAFF.

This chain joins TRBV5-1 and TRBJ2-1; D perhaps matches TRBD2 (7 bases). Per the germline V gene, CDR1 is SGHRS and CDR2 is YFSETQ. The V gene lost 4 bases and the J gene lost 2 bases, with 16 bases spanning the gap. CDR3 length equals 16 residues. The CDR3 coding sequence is TGCGCCAGCAGCGCGATGGGCGGGGGCCCCTACAATGAGCAGTTCTTC. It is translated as CASSAMGGGPYNEQFF.

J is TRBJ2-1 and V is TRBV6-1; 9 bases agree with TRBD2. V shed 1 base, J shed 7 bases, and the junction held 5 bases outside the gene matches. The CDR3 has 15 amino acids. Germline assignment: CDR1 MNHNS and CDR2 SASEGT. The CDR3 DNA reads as TGTGCCAGCAGTGAAGTAGCGGGGGCTATAAATGAGCAGTTCTTC. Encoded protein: CASSEVAGAINEQFF.

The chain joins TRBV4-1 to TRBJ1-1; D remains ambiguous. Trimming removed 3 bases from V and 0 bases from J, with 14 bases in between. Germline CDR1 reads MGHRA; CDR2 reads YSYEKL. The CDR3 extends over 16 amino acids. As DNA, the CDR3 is TGCGCCAGCAGCCAGCCCGATACCCAGGTGAACACTGAAGCTTTCTTT. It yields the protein CASSQPDTQVNTEAFF.

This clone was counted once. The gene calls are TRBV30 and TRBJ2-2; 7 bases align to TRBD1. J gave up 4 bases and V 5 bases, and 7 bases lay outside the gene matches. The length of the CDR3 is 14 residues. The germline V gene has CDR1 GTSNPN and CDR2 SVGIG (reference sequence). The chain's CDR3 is CAWSPQGTTGELFF. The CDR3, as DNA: TGTGCCTGGTCCCCACAGGGGACCACCGGGGAGCTGTTTTTT.

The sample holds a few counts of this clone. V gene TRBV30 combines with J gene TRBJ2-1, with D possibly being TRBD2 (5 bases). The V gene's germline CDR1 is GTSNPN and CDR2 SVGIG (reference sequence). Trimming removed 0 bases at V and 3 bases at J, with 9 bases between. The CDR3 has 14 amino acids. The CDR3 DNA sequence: TGTGCCTGGAGTGTCGGGAACCTCTACAATGAGCAGTTCTTC. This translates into CAWSVGNLYNEQFF.

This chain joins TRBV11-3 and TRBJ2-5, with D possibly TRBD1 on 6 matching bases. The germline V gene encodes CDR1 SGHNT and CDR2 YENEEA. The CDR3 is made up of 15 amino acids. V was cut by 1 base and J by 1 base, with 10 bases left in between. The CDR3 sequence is CASSLGGTSQETQYF. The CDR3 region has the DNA TGTGCCAGCAGCTTAGGGGGGACAAGCCAAGAGACCCAGTACTTC.

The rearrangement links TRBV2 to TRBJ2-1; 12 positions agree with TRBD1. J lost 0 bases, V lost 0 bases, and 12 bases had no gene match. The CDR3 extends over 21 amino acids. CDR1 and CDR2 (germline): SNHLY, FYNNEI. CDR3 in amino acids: CASSEALMGQGAPFSYNEQFF. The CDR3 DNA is TGTGCCAGCAGTGAAGCGCTAATGGGACAGGGGGCCCCATTCTCCTACAATGAGCAGTTCTTC.

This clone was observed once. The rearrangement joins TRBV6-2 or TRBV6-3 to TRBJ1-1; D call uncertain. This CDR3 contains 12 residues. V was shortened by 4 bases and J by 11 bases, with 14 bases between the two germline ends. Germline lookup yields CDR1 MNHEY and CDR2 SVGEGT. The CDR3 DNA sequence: TGTGCCAGCAGTTCCCCGCTTAGGGAGGCTTTCTTT. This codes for CASSSPLREAFF.